This T cell receptor beta chain originates from a study of T cells in Graves' hyperthyroidism and ophthalmopathy. RNA transcripts provided the source from which TCR beta CDR3 regions were amplified. When the TCR CDR3 underwent first-round RT-PCR, the HTBI primer set was used. TCRdb independently ran MiXCR on the multiplex PCR reads; one entry per CDR3 protein. The sample has under 650,000 distinct CDR3 sequences, 15% to 20% seen once. With regard to this clonotype: Its specificity is not known.

V was cut by 5 bases and J by 3 bases, with 17 bases left in between. CDR1 is GTSNPN and CDR2 is SVGIG in the germline V gene (reference sequence). There are 14 residues in the CDR3. Each 10 ml fresh peripheral blood draw supplied the PBMCs. Study-wide points: Stable hyperthyroidism was told apart from ophthalmopathy by a model built on 13 V-J features. The model's output predicted ophthalmopathy at a median of about 6.5 months prior to onset. Most clonotypes expanded in thyroid above 0.001 were likewise present in blood.

The rearrangement links TRBV30 to TRBJ2-7, with D perhaps matching TRBD2 (6 bases). The receptor's source is a young woman with Graves' hyperthyroidism. Sequenced sample: blood. CDR3 in DNA: TGTGCCTGGGCCTTCGGGACTGGAAACTACGAGCAGTACTTC. Amino acids: CAWAFGTGNYEQYF.